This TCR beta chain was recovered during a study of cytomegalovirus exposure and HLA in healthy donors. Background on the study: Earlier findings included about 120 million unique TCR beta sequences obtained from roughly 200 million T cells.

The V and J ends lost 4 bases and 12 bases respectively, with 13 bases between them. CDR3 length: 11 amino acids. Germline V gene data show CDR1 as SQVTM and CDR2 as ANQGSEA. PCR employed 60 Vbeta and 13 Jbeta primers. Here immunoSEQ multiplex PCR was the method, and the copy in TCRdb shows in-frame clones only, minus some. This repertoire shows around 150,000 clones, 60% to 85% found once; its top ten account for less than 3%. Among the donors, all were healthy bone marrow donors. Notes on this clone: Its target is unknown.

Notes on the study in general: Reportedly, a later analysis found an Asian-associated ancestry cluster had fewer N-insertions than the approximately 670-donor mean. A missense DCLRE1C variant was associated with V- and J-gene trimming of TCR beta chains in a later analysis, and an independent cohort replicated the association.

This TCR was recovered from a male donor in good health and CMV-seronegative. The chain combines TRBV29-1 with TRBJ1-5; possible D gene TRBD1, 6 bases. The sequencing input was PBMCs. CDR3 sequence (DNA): TGCAGCGTTGGATCAGGGACACGCCAGCATTTT. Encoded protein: CSVGSGTRQHF.